Listed here are 2 T cell receptor beta chains from one sample, sequenced in a study of shared T cell receptors in the human thymus. TCRdb's copy holds only in-frame clones and misses some; the assay was immunoSEQ multiplex PCR. The sample records more than 550,000 clones, more than 75% being singletons. The sample was also reused in another study, on human thymus T cells.

Material: thymocytes. These receptors all come from a boy younger than two with a congenital heart defect.

This clone has only a few counts. This chain joins TRBV6-6 and TRBJ1-6; unclear D gene. This CDR3 has 12 amino acids. In germline, CDR1 is MNHNY, CDR2 SVGAGI (reference sequence). Trimming pared 6 bases from V and 7 bases from J, leaving 7 bases between. The CDR3 DNA follows: TGTGCCAGCAGACGGAGAAATTCACCCCTCCACTTT. Residues: CASRRRNSPLHF.

The chain employs TRBV7-9 and TRBJ2-5, with 10 bases that match TRBD2. This CDR3 has 17 residues. V lost 7 bases, J lost 5 bases, and 16 bases stayed unmatched. The germline gives CDR1 SEHNR, CDR2 FQNEAQ (reference sequence). CDR3 DNA sequence: TGTGCCAGCACCAAGGGCCCACTAGCGGGGATTCGGGAGACCCAGTACTTC. Translated, it gives CASTKGPLAGIRETQYF.